This TCR beta chain was sequenced for a study of shared clonotypes between healthy human individuals. Study findings and constraints: Naive CD4 clonotype sharing across a few donors was approximately 5.2%. Deeper or shallower sequencing was expected to change how clonotypes are shared among donors.

The authors divided CD4+ cells into CD45RA+ naive and CD45RA-negative memory subsets. Points on this clone: Its specificity is not known.

Researchers divided each subset's genomic DNA evenly across several immunoSEQ plates. Clones were sequenced by immunoSEQ multiplex PCR, and TCRdb holds only the in-frame ones, with some missing. The sample has about 1 million clones, about 75% seen once. The clonotype originates from a man aged 18-30 years in good health. The specimen was memory CD4+ T cells sorted from blood. As to subset: CD45RA-negative fraction.

DNA of the CDR3: TGTGCCAGCACCTCCCCGGGACAGGGGCCCGGCTACACCTTC. It translates to CASTSPGQGPGYTF. V is TRBV2 and J is TRBJ1-2, with TRBD1 matching over 10 bases. With 7 bases clipped from V and 8 bases from J, the junction kept 10 bases outside the gene matches. Germline CDR1 reads SNHLY; CDR2 reads FYNNEI. This CDR3 region has 14 residues. The full variable domain, rest sourced from reference TRBV2 and TRBJ1-2, is EPEVTQTPSHQVTQMGQEVILRCVPISNHLYFYWYRQILGQKVEFLVSFYNNEISEKSEIFDDQFSVERPDGSNFTLKIRSTKLEDSAMYFCASTSPGQGPGYTFGSGTRLTVV.